Listed here is a single T cell receptor beta chain. Its antigen is not identified. These data come from a study of T cell therapy after organ transplantation. About the study: Across 2 to 6 intravenous infusions, patients got a median of 1.92 x 10^8 CMV-specific T cells.

CDR1 is WSHSY and CDR2 is SAAADI in the germline V gene. Between the trimmed V and J ends, which lost 2 bases and 0 bases, there was a span of 10 bases. This CDR3 is built from 15 residues. Sequencing was performed with immunoSEQ multiplex PCR; in TCRdb, only in-frame clones are kept and a portion is missing. The sample lists 44,000 or so clones; about 95% were seen once. The chain links TRBV10-2 to TRBJ2-5; D is uncertain. This specimen was CD8+ T cells from blood, taken before autologous CMV-specific T cell therapy. The TCR sequence derives from a human patient who had received a solid organ transplant and had CMV disease. The CDR3 loop is CASSEGQMYQETQYF. The CDR3 coding sequence is TGCGCCAGCAGTGAGGGGCAAATGTACCAAGAGACCCAGTACTTC.